The T cell receptor (beta chain) under discussion was sequenced for a study of control samples from healthy donors and cancer patients. The repertoire was sequenced with immunoSEQ multiplex PCR; TCRdb's copy has only in-frame clones and lacks some. Here the sample spans over 85,000 clones, 88% being singletons. Germline V lookup: CDR1 KGHSH, CDR2 LQKENI. This CDR3 region has 14 residues. The trim removed 8 bases at V and 9 bases at J, leaving 14 bases unmatched. The chain carries TRBV18 and TRBJ1-1; TRBD1 matches 8 bases. The clonotype originates from a woman between 55 and 75 years old with lung cancer. Sequencing was performed on PBMCs. CDR3 sequence (DNA): TGTGCCAGCGATCCTCAGGGGGCGCTCCCTCAAGCTTTCTTT. Encoded protein: CASDPQGALPQAFF.